These 26 T cell receptor beta chains were all obtained from the same sample, sequenced in a study of blood T cell repertoires in COVID-19. Assay: immunoSEQ multiplex PCR; the TCRdb copy retains only in-frame clones and omits some. Among about 190,000 clones, around 80% were seen once, and the ten largest hold 2.5% to 3.5%. Sequenced: peripheral blood. The receptor source for this set is a woman of 80 years or more with active or convalescent COVID-19.

There are a few counts of this clone. V and J are TRBV10-3 and TRBJ2-7; 7 bases align to TRBD1. Trimming at V came to 3 bases and at J to 6 bases, leaving 11 bases not matched to a gene. There are 15 residues in the CDR3. CDR1 and CDR2 from the germline V gene are ENHRY and SYGVKD. CDR3 sequence (DNA): TGTGCCATCAGTGACCCCGGGACAGTTGGAAGCGAGCAGTACTTC. It codes for CAISDPGTVGSEQYF.

The chain is built from TRBV24-1 and TRBJ1-4, with 10 positions matching TRBD1. Germline V gene sequence: CDR1 KGHDR, CDR2 SFDVKD. The V segment lost 3 bases and the J segment 7 bases; nucleotides outside the gene matches: 4. The CDR3 spans 15 residues. The CDR3 here is CATSDQTGGSEKLFF. CDR3 sequence (DNA): TGTGCCACCAGTGATCAGACAGGGGGCAGTGAAAAACTGTTTTTT.

J is TRBJ2-3 and V is TRBV9; D may be TRBD2 (5 bases). Trimming removed 0 bases at V and 0 bases at J, with 8 bases between. The germline gives CDR1 SGDLS, CDR2 YYNGEE. The CDR3 covers 15 residues. The CDR3 nucleotides read TGTGCCAGCAGCGTAGCTCCGGGGAGCACAGATACGCAGTATTTT. Translation gives CASSVAPGSTDTQYF.

V is TRBV7-9 and J is TRBJ2-1, with 9 bases matching TRBD1. Germline V gene sequence: CDR1 SEHNR, CDR2 FQNEAQ (reference sequence). The CDR3 sequence is 18 residues long. With 1 base clipped from V and 3 bases from J, the junction kept 10 bases outside the gene matches. The DNA for the CDR3 is TGTGCCAGCAGCTTAGGTTCCGGGACAGGGAGTTTCTACAATGAGCAGTTCTTC. Translation: CASSLGSGTGSFYNEQFF.

The table lists this clone with a count of one. This chain joins TRBV3-1 (or the pseudogene TRBV3-2) and TRBJ1-3; D unclear. V lost 1 base, J lost 3 bases, and 10 bases lay in between. This CDR3 spans 15 amino acids. Per germline, CDR1 LGHDT and CDR2 YNNKEL (reference sequence). The CDR3, as DNA: TGTGCCAGCAGCCAAGTGAGCTATTTTGGAAACACCATATATTTT. Its translation is CASSQVSYFGNTIYF.

This chain links TRBV11-2 with TRBJ1-5, with D unclear. Germline lookup yields CDR1 SGHAT and CDR2 FQNNGV. V was trimmed by 4 bases and J by 0 bases, leaving 7 bases between them. The CDR3 loop spans 14 amino acids. The chain's CDR3 is CASSSLSSNQPQHF. The DNA of the CDR3 is TGTGCCAGCAGCTCCCTCTCTAGCAATCAGCCCCAGCATTTT.

In DNA form, the CDR3 reads TGTGCCAGGGGCCCCGGGGGGGGAAGGTACAATGAGCAGTTCTTC. Protein: CARGPGGGRYNEQFF. The rearrangement uses TRBV6-5 and TRBJ2-1; 8 bases fit TRBD2. Per the germline V gene, CDR1 is MNHEY and CDR2 is SVGAGI. V shed 9 bases and J 4 bases; nucleotides not matched to a gene: 11. The CDR3 loop spans 15 amino acids.

The V and J genes are TRBV6-4 and TRBJ1-5; 9 bases are shared with TRBD1. Trimming took 4 bases from V and 7 from J; bases not matched to a gene: 8. CDR1 and CDR2 (germline): MRHNA, SNTAGT. This CDR3 spans 15 amino acids. The CDR3 spells CASSAERQGGQPQHF. In DNA form, the CDR3 reads TGTGCCAGCAGTGCCGAACGACAGGGGGGCCAGCCCCAGCATTTT.

This clone was picked up a small number of times. For the CDR3, the DNA is TGCGCCAGCAGCTCGGGACTAGCGGGGGGGCCGGTTCAAGAGACCCAGTACTTC. As protein: CASSSGLAGGPVQETQYF. J is TRBJ2-5 and V is TRBV5-1; 16 nucleotides line up with TRBD2. This CDR3 has 18 amino acids. Germline assignment: CDR1 SGHRS and CDR2 YFSETQ. J was trimmed by 2 bases and V by 3 bases; bases with no gene match: 7.

V gene TRBV10-3 combines with J gene TRBJ1-5; tentative D call: TRBD1 (6 bases). The CDR3 is 15 residues long. V was shortened by 6 bases and J by 0 bases, with 12 bases between the two germline ends. Germline loops: CDR1 ENHRY, CDR2 SYGVKD. The CDR3 region has the DNA TGTGCCATCAGCGAAACAGGGATTAGCAATCAGCCCCAGCATTTT. It specifies CAISETGISNQPQHF.

The chain employs TRBV2 and TRBJ1-6; 10 bases fit TRBD1. Germline values: CDR1 SNHLY, CDR2 FYNNEI. The CDR3 covers 13 residues. V lost 10 bases to trimming and J lost 9 bases; unmatched junction nucleotides: 6. CDR3 DNA sequence: TGTGCCACAGGGGGACAGGGGACTTCACCCCTCCACTTT. It is translated as CATGGQGTSPLHF.

The chain links TRBV6-5 to TRBJ2-7; D is perhaps TRBD2 (6 bases). V was cut by 7 bases and J by 7 bases, with 23 bases left in between. In germline, CDR1 is MNHEY, CDR2 SVGAGI. This CDR3 spans 15 amino acids. The CDR3 sequence: CASNPAGLAIFEQYF. CDR3 DNA sequence: TGTGCCAGCAACCCAGCGGGCCTAGCGATCTTTGAGCAGTACTTC.

The V gene is TRBV3-1 (or the pseudogene TRBV3-2), the J gene TRBJ2-3, with 7 bases fitting TRBD1. Germline values: CDR1 LGHDT, CDR2 YNNKEL (reference sequence). The ends lost 1 base at V and 5 bases at J; junction bases unmatched: 6. CDR3 length equals 15 residues. DNA of the CDR3: TGTGCCAGCAGCCAAGCGGACAGGTTGGTAGATACGCAGTATTTT. Its protein product is CASSQADRLVDTQYF.

The chain has TRBV7-2 and TRBJ2-3; 8 bases line up with TRBD2. The J segment lost 2 bases and the V segment lost 5 bases, leaving 6 bases of the junction unmatched. Germline lookup yields CDR1 SGHTA and CDR2 FQGNSA. This CDR3 spans 15 amino acids. CDR3 region: CASSPLAGITDTQYF. CDR3 coding DNA: TGTGCCAGCAGCCCCTTAGCGGGGATCACAGATACGCAGTATTTT.

The chain recombines TRBV6-1 with TRBJ2-7; D perhaps matches TRBD2 (6 bases). Trimming removed 2 bases from V and 6 bases from J, with 14 bases in between. The germline V gene encodes CDR1 MNHNS and CDR2 SASEGT. The CDR3 extends over 14 amino acids. Written as DNA, the CDR3 is TGTGCCAGCAGTGAATGGGAGGTTCGTGCCGAGCAGTACTTC. This encodes CASSEWEVRAEQYF.

The chain combines TRBV10-2 with TRBJ1-1; a possible D gene is TRBD1 (6 bases). Germline V gene data show CDR1 as WSHSY and CDR2 as SAAADI. This CDR3 region has 16 residues. Trimming took 2 bases from V and 6 from J, leaving 19 bases between them. CDR3 coding DNA: TGCGCCAGCAGTGAGCCACAGGGTGGGGGTAATGCTGAAGCTTTCTTT. Amino acids: CASSEPQGGGNAEAFF.

The chain is built from TRBV24-1 and TRBJ2-5; D may be TRBD2 (5 bases). The germline V gene has CDR1 KGHDR and CDR2 SFDVKD. The CDR3 covers 15 residues. Trimming cost V 0 bases and J 4 bases, with 11 bases left between them. CDR3 protein: CATSDLHGGGETQYF. For the CDR3, the DNA is TGTGCCACCAGTGATTTGCACGGAGGTGGAGAGACCCAGTACTTC.

The chain combines TRBV7-6 with TRBJ2-2; 9 positions agree with TRBD2. CDR1 and CDR2 (germline): SGHVS, FNYEAQ. The CDR3 covers 17 residues. V was pared by 0 bases and J by 5 bases, with 7 bases of the junction left unmatched. The CDR3 loop is CASSLAARGGLTGELFF. In DNA, the CDR3 is TGTGCCAGCAGCTTAGCGGCGCGGGGGGGCCTGACCGGGGAGCTGTTTTTT.

The V call is TRBV7-2, the J call TRBJ2-7; D is possibly TRBD1 (5 bases). The CDR3 loop spans 15 amino acids. V was clipped by 2 bases and J by 0 bases, with 11 bases between them. Germline assignment: CDR1 SGHTA and CDR2 FQGNSA. CDR3: CASSLQGQSSYEQYF. CDR3 DNA sequence: TGTGCCAGCAGCTTACAGGGTCAAAGCTCCTACGAGCAGTACTTC. The complete variable domain, with remaining parts taken from reference TRBV7-2 and TRBJ2-7, reads GAGVSQSPSNKVTEKGKDVELRCDPISGHTALYWYRQSLGQGLEFLIYFQGNSAPDKSGLPSDRFSAERTGGSVSTLTIQRTQQEDSAVYLCASSLQGQSSYEQYFGPGTRLTVT.

The chain recombines TRBV5-1 with TRBJ2-2; D remains unclear. V lost 4 bases and J lost 1, with 14 bases in between. The germline V gene encodes CDR1 SGHRS and CDR2 YFSETQ. The CDR3 is 16 amino acids. The CDR3 reads CASSPTGVGNTGELFF. As DNA, the CDR3 is TGCGCCAGCAGCCCGACCGGAGTGGGGAACACCGGGGAGCTGTTTTTT. Full variable domain (missing parts from reference TRBV5-1 and TRBJ2-2): KAGVTQTPRYLIKTRGQQVTLSCSPISGHRSVSWYQQTPGQGLQFLFEYFSETQRNKGNFPGRFSGRQFSNSRSEMNVSTLELGDSALYLCASSPTGVGNTGELFFGEGSRLTVL.

This clone has a handful of counts. V and J are TRBV5-1 and TRBJ1-6; D possibly corresponds to TRBD1 (5 bases). V was pared by 0 bases and J by 6 bases, with 10 bases between. Germline V gene lookup returns CDR1 SGHRS and CDR2 YFSETQ. The CDR3 length is 15 residues. For the CDR3, the DNA is TGCGCCAGCAGCTTGGATCGGGGGTCTAATTCACCCCTCCACTTT. It translates to CASSLDRGSNSPLHF.

The V call is TRBV5-1, the J call TRBJ1-6; TRBD1 might be the D (5 bases). The CDR3 consists of 18 residues. CDR1 SGHRS and CDR2 YFSETQ come from the germline V gene. V was shortened by 3 bases and J by 4 bases, with 20 bases between the two germline ends. CDR3 sequence reads: CASSWGLLGRYYNSPLHF. The DNA for the CDR3 is TGCGCCAGCAGCTGGGGACTCCTAGGACGATATTATAATTCACCCCTCCACTTT.

The chain joins TRBV9 to TRBJ2-4; D possibly corresponds to TRBD1 (5 bases). CDR1 and CDR2 from the germline V gene are SGDLS and YYNGEE. The CDR3 covers 20 residues. Trimming removed 0 bases from V and 1 base from J, with 23 bases in between. CDR3 amino acids: CASSVATWAGSTRAKNIQYF. DNA for the CDR3: TGTGCCAGCAGCGTAGCTACGTGGGCAGGGTCTACCAGGGCCAAAAACATTCAGTACTTC.

The genes are TRBV5-1 and TRBJ2-7; a weak D match, TRBD1 (6 bases). Per germline, CDR1 SGHRS and CDR2 YFSETQ. The CDR3 has 14 residues. The V and J ends lost 2 bases and 3 bases respectively, with 12 bases between them. CDR3 in amino acids: CASSFKGVNYEQYF. In DNA form, the CDR3 reads TGCGCCAGCAGCTTTAAGGGGGTGAACTACGAGCAGTACTTC.

The chain joins TRBV4-2 to TRBJ2-2, with D perhaps matching TRBD1 (6 bases). V dropped 6 bases and J dropped 5 bases, with 13 bases sitting between them. The CDR3 consists of 14 residues. The germline CDR1 and CDR2 sequences are LGHNA and YNFKEQ. CDR3 in amino acids: CASRIQGVTGELFF. The CDR3 nucleotides read TGTGCCAGCAGGATACAGGGTGTAACCGGGGAGCTGTTTTTT.

The CDR3 DNA is TGTGCCACCAGTGATTCGTCAGGGCGGAGGGGAGCTTTCTTT. This translates into CATSDSSGRRGAFF. J is TRBJ1-1 and V is TRBV24-1; possible D gene TRBD1, 5 bases. There are 14 residues in the CDR3. V lost 2 bases to trimming and J lost 10 bases, with 16 bases between them. From germline, CDR1 is KGHDR and CDR2 SFDVKD.